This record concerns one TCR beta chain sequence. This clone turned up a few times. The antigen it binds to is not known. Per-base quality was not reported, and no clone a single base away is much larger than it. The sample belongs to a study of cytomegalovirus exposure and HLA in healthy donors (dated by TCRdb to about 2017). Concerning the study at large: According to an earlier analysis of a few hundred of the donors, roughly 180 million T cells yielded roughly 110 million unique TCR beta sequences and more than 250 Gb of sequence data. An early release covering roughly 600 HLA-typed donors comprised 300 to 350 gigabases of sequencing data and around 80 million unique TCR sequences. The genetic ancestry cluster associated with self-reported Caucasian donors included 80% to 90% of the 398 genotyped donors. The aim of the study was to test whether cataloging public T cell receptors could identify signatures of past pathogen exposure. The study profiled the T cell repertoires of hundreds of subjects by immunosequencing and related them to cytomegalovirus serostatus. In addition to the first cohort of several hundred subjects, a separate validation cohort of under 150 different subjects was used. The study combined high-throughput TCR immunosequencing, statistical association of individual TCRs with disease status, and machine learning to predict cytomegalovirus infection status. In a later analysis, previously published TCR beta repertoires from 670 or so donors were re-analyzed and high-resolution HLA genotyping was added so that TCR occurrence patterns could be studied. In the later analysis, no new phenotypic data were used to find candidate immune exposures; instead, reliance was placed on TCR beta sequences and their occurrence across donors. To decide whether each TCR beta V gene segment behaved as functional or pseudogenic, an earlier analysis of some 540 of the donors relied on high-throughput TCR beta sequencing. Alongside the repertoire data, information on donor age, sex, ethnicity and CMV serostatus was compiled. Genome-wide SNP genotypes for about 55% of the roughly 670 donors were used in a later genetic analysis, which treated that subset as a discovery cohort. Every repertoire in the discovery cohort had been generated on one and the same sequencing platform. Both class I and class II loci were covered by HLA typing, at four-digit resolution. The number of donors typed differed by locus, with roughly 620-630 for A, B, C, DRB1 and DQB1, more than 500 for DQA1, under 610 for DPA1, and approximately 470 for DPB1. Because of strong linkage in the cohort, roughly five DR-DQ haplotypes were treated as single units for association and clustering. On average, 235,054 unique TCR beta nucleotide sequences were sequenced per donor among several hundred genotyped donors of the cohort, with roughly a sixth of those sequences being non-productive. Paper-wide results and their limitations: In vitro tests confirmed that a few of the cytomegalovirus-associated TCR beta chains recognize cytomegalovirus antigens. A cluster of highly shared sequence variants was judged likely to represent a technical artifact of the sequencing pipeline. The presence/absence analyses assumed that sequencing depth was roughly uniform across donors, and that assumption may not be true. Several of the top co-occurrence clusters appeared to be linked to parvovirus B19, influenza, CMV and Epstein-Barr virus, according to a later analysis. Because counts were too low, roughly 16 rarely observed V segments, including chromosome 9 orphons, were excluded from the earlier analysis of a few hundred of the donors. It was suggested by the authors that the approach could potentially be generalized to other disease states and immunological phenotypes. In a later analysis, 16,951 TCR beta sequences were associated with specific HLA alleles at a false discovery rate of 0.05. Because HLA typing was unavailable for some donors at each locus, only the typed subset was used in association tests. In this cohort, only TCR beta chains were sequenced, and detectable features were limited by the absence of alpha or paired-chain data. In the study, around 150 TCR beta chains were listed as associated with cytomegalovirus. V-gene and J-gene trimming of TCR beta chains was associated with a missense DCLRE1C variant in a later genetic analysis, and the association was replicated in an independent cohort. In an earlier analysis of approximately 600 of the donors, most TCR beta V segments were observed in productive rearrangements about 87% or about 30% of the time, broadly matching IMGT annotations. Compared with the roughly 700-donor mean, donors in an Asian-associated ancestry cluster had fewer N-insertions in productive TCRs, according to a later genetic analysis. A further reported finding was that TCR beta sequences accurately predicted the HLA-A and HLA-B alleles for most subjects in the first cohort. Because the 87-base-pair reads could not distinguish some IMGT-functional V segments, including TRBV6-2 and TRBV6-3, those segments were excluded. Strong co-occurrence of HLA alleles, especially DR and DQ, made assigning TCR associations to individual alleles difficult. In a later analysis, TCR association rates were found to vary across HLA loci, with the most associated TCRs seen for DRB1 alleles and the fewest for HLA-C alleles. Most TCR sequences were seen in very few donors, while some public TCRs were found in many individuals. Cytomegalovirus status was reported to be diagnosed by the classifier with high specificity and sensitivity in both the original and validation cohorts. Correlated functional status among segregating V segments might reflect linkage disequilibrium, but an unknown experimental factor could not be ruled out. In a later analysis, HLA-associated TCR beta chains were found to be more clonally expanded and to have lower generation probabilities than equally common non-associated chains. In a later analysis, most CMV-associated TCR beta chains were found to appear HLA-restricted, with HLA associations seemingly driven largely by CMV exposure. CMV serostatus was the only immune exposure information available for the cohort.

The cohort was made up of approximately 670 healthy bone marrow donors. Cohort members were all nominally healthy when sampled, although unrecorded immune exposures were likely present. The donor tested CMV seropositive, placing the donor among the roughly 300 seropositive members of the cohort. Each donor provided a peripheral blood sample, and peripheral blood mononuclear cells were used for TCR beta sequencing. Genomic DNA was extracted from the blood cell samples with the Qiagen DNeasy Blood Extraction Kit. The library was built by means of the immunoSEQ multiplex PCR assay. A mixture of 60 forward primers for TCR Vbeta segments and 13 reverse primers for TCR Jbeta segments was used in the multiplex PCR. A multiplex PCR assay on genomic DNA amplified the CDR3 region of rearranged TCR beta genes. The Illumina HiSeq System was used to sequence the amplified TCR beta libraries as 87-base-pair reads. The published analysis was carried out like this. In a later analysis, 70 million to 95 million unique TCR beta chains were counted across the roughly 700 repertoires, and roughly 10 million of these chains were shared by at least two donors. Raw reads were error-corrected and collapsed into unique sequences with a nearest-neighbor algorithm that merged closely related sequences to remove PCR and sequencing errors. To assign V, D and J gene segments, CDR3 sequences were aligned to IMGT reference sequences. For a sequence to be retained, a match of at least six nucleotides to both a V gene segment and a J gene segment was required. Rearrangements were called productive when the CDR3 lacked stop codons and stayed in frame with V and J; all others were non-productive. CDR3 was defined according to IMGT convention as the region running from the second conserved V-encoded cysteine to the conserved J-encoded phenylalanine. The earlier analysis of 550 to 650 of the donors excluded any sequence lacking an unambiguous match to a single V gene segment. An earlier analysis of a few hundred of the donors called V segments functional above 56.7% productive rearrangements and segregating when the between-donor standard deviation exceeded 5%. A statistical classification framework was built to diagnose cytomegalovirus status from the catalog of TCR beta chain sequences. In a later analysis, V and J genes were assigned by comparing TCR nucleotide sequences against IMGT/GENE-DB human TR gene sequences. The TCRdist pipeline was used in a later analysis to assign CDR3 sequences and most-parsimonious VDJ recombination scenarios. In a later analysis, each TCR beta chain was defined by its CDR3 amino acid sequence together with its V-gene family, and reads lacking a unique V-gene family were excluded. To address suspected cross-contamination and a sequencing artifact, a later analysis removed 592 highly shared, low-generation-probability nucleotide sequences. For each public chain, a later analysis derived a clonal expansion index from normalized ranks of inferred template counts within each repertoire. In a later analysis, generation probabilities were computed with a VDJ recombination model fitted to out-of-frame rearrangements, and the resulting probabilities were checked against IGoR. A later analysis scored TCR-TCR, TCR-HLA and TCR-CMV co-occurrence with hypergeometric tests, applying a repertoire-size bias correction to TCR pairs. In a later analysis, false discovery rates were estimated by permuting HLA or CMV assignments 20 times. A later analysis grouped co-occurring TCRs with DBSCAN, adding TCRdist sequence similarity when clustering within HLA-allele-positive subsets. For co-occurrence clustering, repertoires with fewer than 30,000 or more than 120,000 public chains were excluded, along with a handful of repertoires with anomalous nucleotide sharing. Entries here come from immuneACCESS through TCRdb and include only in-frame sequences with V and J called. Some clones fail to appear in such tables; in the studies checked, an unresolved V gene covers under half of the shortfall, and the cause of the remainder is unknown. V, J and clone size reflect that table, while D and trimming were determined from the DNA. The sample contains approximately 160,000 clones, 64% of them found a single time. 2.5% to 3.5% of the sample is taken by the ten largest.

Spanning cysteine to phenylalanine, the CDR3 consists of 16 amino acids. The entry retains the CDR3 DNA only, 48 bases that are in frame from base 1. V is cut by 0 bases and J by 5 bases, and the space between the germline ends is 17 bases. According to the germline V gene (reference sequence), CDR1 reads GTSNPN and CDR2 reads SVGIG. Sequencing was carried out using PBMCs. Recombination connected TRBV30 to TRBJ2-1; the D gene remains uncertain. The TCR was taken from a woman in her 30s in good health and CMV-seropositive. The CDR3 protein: CAWSVPPAQSNNEQFF. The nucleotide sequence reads TGTGCCTGGAGTGTACCCCCAGCGCAGAGTAACAATGAGCAGTTCTTC.